The TCR beta chain described here comes from a study of T cells in women clearing cervical HPV infection. Study in general: Women with histologically confirmed HPV16-related CIN3 or worse, 2 with invasive cancer, served as cases. Controls were women whose single incident HPV16 infection cleared within 12 months without precancer or cancer.

The study's findings and limits: Unknown T-cell numbers per sample may underlie the richness differences. CIN3+ cases had significantly higher TCR richness than controls; evenness did not differ.

Germline loops: CDR1 SGHVS, CDR2 FNYEAQ. V shed 0 bases, J shed 5 bases, and the junction held 7 bases outside the gene matches. This CDR3 has 16 residues. Points on this clone: Antigen specificity is unknown. The CDR3 end falls 3 residues outside the read, so it is completed with the germline J gene.

The method was immunoSEQ multiplex PCR; TCRdb's version includes in-frame clones alone and lacks a portion of them. The repertoire shows 40,000 or so clones; the top ten hold 6% to 6.5%. The sequence was collected from a woman between 18 and 75 years old with a cervical HPV16 infection that either progressed to CIN3+ or cleared (not recorded which). This chain uses TRBV7-6 with TRBJ2-5; TRBD2 matches 9 bases. Sequencing used blood buffy coat. The sequenced CDR3 bases are TGTGCCAGCAGCTTAGCGACCGGCGGGGGGGCTGAGACC. It yields the protein CASSLATGGGAET. The CDR3 reads in full as CASSLATGGGAETQYF.